This entry lists 17 T cell receptor beta chains sequenced from one sample in a study of esophageal squamous cell carcinoma under preoperative chemotherapy (dated by TCRdb to the late 2010s). What this sample's time point label stands for: after preoperative PTX-NDP chemotherapy. Receptors were amplified or captured by PCR. Sequenced on a HiSeq X Ten. TCRdb reprocessing: public reads trimmed at Q25 with fastp, clones called with MiXCR, in-frame beta chains kept. Duplicate CDR3 protein sequences are folded into a single record with the most common DNA and genes. Recorded for this sample are 9,500 to 12,000 distinct CDR3 sequences; almost 65% of them occurred a single time. In total, the top ten clones hold approximately 31% of the sample. This sample was obtained from a patient given preoperative chemotherapy. These receptors originate from a human donor with esophageal squamous cell carcinoma. The donor label of this sample is uncertain.

The chain joins TRBV7-2 to TRBJ2-1; TRBD1 or TRBD2 may be the D gene (5 bases each). Matching the DNA end better, TRBJ2-7 makes the J call doubtful. The length of the CDR3 is 15 residues. CDR1 SGHTA and CDR2 FQGNSA come from the germline V gene. The CDR3 region has the DNA TGTGCCAGCAGCTACGCAGGGAGCTCCTACAATGAGCAGTACTTC. Protein: CASSYAGSSYNEQYF.

The V and J genes are TRBV11-3 and TRBJ2-3; weak D call: TRBD2 (6 bases). The last part of the DNA fits TRBJ2-5 better; the J call may be wrong. The germline V gene has CDR1 SGHNT and CDR2 YENEEA. This CDR3 has 16 residues. The CDR3, as DNA: TGTGCCAGCAGCTTATTTTTTGGGGACTCCATAGAGACCCAGTACTTC. It is translated as CASSLFFGDSIETQYF.

As concerns this clonotype: At one end the junction does not follow the germline gene, possibly because of a read error. The chain is built from TRBV10-2 and TRBJ2-5; possibly TRBD2 for D (6 bases). Germline CDR1 is WSHSY and CDR2 is SAAADI. The CDR3 is 18 residues long. The CDR3 spells CASSESYSGVCAKNTQYF. DNA for the CDR3: TGCGCCAGCAGTGAGTCGTATTCGGGAGTGTGCGCCAAAAATACGCAGTACTTT.

The V call is TRBV27, the J call TRBJ2-7, with 15 bases aligning to TRBD2. Germline V gene sequence: CDR1 MNHEY, CDR2 SMNVEV (reference sequence). The J segment lost 3 bases and the V segment lost 10 bases, leaving 10 bases of the junction unmatched. CDR3 length: 16 residues. DNA of the CDR3: TGTGCCACTACGGGACTAGCGGGAGGAAGGTTCTACGAGCAGTACTTC. Translated: CATTGLAGGRFYEQYF.

The chain couples TRBV12-3 or TRBV12-4 to TRBJ2-3, with a tentative D call TRBD2 (5 bases). Near its end, the DNA agrees better with TRBJ2-1, so the J call may be wrong. This CDR3 has 15 amino acids. This CDR3 is CASSQVGSRGNEQFF. DNA of the CDR3: TGTGCCAGCAGTCAGGTAGGGAGTCGTGGAAATGAGCAGTTCTTC.

The gene calls are TRBV6-1 and TRBJ2-1; D uncertain. The V end lost 3 bases, the J end lost 10 bases, and 13 bases lay between the germline ends. CDR3 length: 13 residues. The germline gives CDR1 MNHNS, CDR2 SASEGT. CDR3: CASSERTYGEQFF. In DNA form, the CDR3 reads TGTGCCAGCAGTGAGCGTACCTACGGGGAGCAGTTCTTC.

The chain carries TRBV6-1 and TRBJ2-5; D is undetermined. CDR3 length: 15 amino acids. Deletions cut 0 bases from V and 5 bases from J, with 13 bases between. Germline V lookup: CDR1 MNHNS, CDR2 SASEGT. The CDR3 loop is CASSEARGLGETQYF. The CDR3 region has the DNA TGTGCCAGCAGTGAAGCGCGTGGGCTGGGGGAGACCCAGTACTTC.

V is TRBV6-1 and J is TRBJ2-1; 12 nucleotides match TRBD2. J was trimmed by 5 bases and V by 4 bases; bases with no gene match: 6. The CDR3 is made up of 16 amino acids. The germline CDR1 and CDR2 sequences are MNHNS and SASEGT. CDR3 sequence reads: CASSAPGLAGNNEQFF. CDR3 nucleotide sequence: TGTGCCAGCAGTGCCCCGGGACTAGCGGGTAACAATGAGCAGTTCTTC.

This clonotype appeared many times. V and J are TRBV11-1 and TRBJ2-3; D may be TRBD1 (6 bases). CDR1 and CDR2 from the germline V gene are SGHAT and FQDESV (reference sequence). V gave up 4 bases and J gave up 6 bases, with 23 bases separating them. The length of the CDR3 is 17 residues. CDR3 residues: CASSSAPQWGLGDTQYF. The CDR3 DNA reads TGTGCCAGCAGCTCAGCCCCCCAGTGGGGGCTCGGGGATACGCAGTATTTT.

Of note for this clonotype: Relative to the germline gene, one junction end is altered; a read error may explain this. The V gene is TRBV10-2, the J gene TRBJ2-4; D is tentatively TRBD1 or TRBD2 (5 bases each). Looked up from germline, CDR1 is WSHSY and CDR2 is SAAADI. The CDR3 consists of 15 residues. The CDR3 spells CASTITSRDQNTQYF. CDR3 sequence (DNA): TGCGCCAGCACAATCACGTCACGGGACCAAAACACTCAGTACTTC.

About this clonotype itself: A much larger clone lies one base from this, so it may be a read error. V is TRBV6-1 and J is TRBJ2-3; TRBD2 agrees at 9 bases. Gene TRBJ2-7 matches the end of the DNA better, so the J call may be wrong. The V gene's germline CDR1 is MNHNS and CDR2 SASEGT. CDR3 length: 16 amino acids. This CDR3 is CASSPAAGGPYNEQYF. CDR3 sequence (DNA): TGTGCCAGCAGCCCCGCGGCGGGAGGGCCCTACAATGAGCAGTACTTC.

This clonotype was counted a single time. The chain recombines TRBV6-1 with TRBJ2-1, with 13 positions matching TRBD2. Germline CDR1 reads MNHNS; CDR2 reads SASEGT. The V gene end was trimmed by 5 bases and the J gene end by 14 bases; junction bases not matched to a gene: 6. The CDR3 spans 13 residues. As DNA, the CDR3 is TGTGCCAGCAGTACCACTAGCGGGGGGGATAAGTTCTTC. Translation gives CASSTTSGGDKFF.

On this clonotype itself: A junction boundary mismatches the germline segment, possibly from a read error. The chain carries TRBV6-1 and TRBJ2-3; a possible D gene is TRBD1 (6 bases). Germline V lookup: CDR1 MNHNS, CDR2 SASEGT. The CDR3 consists of 15 residues. CDR3 nucleotides: TGTGCCAGGGGGTCAGGGGACCCTTTCACAGAGACGCAGTACTTT. Its protein product is CARGSGDPFTETQYF.

The rearrangement links TRBV24-1 to TRBJ2-2, with D tentatively TRBD1 or TRBD2 (7 bases each). This CDR3 has 15 amino acids. From germline, CDR1 is KGHDR and CDR2 SFDVKD. V lost 4 bases and J lost 4, with 12 bases in between. CDR3 nucleotide sequence: TGTGCCACCAGTGACTCCAGGGGGGGCACCGGGGAGCTGTTTTTT. As protein: CATSDSRGGTGELFF.

As concerns this clonotype: A junction boundary mismatches the germline segment, possibly from a read error. The chain uses TRBV6-1 and TRBJ2-4, with a possible D match to TRBD1 (5 bases). This CDR3 has 16 amino acids. CDR1 MNHNS and CDR2 SASEGT come from the germline V gene. CDR3 sequence: CASSELGRRAKDMQYF. The CDR3 DNA follows: TGTGCCAGCAGTGAATTGGGGCGGAGAGCCAAAGACATGCAGTATTTC.

A note on this clonotype: The junction departs from the called germline gene at one end, perhaps through a read error. V gene TRBV6-1 combines with J gene TRBJ2-5; no reliable D call. Germline assignment: CDR1 MNHNS and CDR2 SASEGT. The CDR3 has 13 residues. CDR3: CAGRWQREDALNF. The CDR3, as DNA: TGTGCCGGCAGGTGGCAGCGAGAAGACGCCCTGAACTTC.

A few counts support this clonotype. Germline and junction disagree at one end, which may indicate a read error. The chain joins TRBV6-1 to TRBJ2-3; the D gene could be TRBD1 or TRBD2 (5 bases each). The CDR3 runs to 16 residues. The germline CDR1 and CDR2 sequences are MNHNS and SASEGT. The CDR3 is CASSEFGGSDKETQYF. The DNA for the CDR3 is TGTGCCAGCAGTGAATTTGGGGGAAGCGACAAAGAGACGCAGTACTTT.